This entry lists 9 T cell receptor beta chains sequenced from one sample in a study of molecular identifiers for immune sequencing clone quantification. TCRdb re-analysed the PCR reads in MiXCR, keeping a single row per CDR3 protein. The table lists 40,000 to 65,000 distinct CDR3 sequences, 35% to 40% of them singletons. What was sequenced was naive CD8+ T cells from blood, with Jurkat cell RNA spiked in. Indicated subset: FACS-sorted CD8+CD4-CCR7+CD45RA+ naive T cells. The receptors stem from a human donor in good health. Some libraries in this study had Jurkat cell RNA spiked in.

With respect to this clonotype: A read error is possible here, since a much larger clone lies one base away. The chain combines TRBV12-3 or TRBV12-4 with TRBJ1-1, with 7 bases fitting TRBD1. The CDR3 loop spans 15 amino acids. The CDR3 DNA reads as TGTGCCAGCAGTTTGGGTAGGGGGCCGAACACTGGAGCTTTCTTT. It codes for CASSLGRGPNTGAFF.

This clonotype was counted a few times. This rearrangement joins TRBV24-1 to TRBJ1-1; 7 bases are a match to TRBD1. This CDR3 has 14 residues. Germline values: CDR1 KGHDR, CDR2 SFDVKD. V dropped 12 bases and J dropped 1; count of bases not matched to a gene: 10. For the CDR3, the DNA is TGTGCCTCCTCGGCGACAGGGTCGAACACTGAAGCTTTCTTT. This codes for CASSATGSNTEAFF.

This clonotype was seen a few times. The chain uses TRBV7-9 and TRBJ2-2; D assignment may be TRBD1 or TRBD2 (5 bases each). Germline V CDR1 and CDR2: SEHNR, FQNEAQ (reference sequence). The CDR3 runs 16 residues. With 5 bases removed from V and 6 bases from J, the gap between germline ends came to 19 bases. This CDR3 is CASSPSGTLGSGELFF. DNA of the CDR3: TGTGCCAGCAGCCCATCCGGGACCCTGGGGTCCGGGGAGCTGTTTTTT.

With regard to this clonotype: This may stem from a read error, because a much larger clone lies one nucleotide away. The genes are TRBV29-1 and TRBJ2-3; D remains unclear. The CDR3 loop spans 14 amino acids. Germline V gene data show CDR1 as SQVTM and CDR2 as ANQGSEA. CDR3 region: CSAMRWDRTDTRYF. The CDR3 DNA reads TGCAGCGCTATGAGGTGGGATCGAACAGATACGCGGTATTTT.

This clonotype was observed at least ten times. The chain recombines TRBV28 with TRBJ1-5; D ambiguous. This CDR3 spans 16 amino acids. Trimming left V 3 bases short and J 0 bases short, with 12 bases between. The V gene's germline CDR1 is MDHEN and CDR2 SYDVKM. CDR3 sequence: CASSLLQAYSNQPQHF. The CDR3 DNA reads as TGTGCCAGCAGTTTGCTTCAAGCGTATAGCAATCAGCCCCAGCATTTT.

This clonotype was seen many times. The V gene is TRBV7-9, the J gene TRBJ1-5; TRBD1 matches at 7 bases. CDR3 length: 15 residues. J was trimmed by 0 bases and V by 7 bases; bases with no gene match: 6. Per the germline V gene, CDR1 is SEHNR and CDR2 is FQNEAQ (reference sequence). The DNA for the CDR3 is TGTGCCAGCACCACCGGGACAGATAGCAATCAGCCCCAGCATTTT. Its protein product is CASTTGTDSNQPQHF.

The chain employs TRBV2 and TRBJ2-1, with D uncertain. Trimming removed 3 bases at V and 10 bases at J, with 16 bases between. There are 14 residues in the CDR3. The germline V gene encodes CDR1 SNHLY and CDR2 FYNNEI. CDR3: CASSDPRASEEQFF. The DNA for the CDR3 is TGTGCCAGCAGTGATCCCCGAGCCTCAGAAGAGCAGTTCTTC.

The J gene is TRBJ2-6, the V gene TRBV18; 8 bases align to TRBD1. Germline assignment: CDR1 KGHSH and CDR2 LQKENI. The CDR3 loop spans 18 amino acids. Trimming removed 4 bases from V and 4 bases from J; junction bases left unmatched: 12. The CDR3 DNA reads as TGTGCCAGCTCACATCCGGGACAGGTTGGATACGGGGCCAACGTCCTGACTTTC. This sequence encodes CASSHPGQVGYGANVLTF.

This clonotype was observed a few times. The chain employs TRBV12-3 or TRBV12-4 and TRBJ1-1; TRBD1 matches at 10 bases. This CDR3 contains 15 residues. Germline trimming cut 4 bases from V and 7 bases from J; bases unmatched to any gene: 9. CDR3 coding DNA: TGTGCCAGCAGTTCACCCGGGACAGGGGCCTATGAAGCTTTCTTT. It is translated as CASSSPGTGAYEAFF.